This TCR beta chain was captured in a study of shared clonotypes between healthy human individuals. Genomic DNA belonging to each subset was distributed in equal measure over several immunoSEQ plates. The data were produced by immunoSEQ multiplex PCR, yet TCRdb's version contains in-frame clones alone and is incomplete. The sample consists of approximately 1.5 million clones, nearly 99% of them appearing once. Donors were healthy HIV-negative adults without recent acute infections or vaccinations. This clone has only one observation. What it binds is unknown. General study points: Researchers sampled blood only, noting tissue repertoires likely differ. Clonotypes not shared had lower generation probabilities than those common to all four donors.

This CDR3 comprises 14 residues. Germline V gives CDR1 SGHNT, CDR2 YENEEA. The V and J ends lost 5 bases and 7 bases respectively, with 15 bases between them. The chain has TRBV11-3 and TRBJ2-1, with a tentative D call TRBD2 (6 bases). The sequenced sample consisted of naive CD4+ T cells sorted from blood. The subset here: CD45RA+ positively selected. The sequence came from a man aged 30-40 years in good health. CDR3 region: CASSLFSGKNEQFF. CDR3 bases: TGTGCCAGCAGCCTATTTAGCGGAAAAAATGAGCAGTTCTTC.